This T cell receptor (beta chain) was captured by sequencing in a study of CD8+ T cells in alopecia areata. Study conclusions and caveats: More clonal than normal scalp was lesional scalp, particularly alopecia totalis/universalis.

Reverse transcription of extracted RNA yielded cDNA, which provided the sequencing template. TCRdb's table, derived via immunoSEQ multiplex PCR, lists solely in-frame clones and lacks some. The sample consists of about 160,000 clones, 87% of them appearing once. CDR3 size: 14 residues. Trimming shortened V by 1 base and J by 5 bases, and 12 bases separated the two germline ends. Germline V gene data show CDR1 as SGHAT and CDR2 as FQDESV (reference sequence). Sorted populations comprised CD4+ and CD8+ T cells obtained from PBMCs. Turning to this clone: Its antigen is unidentified.

Source: CD8+ T cells sorted from blood, taken at week 0. The rearrangement links TRBV11-1 to TRBJ2-7, with D hard to call. This TCR was recovered from a human donor with alopecia areata. The CDR3 sequence: CASSLVGAPNEQYF. CDR3 coding DNA: TGTGCCAGCAGCTTAGTGGGTGCGCCGAACGAGCAGTACTTC.